This passage covers 28 T cell receptor beta chains from one sample sequenced in a study of spatial heterogeneity in lung cancer. Study-wide results and caveats: The study found that expanded intratumoral alpha and beta TCR counts tracked tumor mutation counts.

Using its own MiXCR run on the 5' RACE reads, TCRdb lists one record per CDR3 protein. Of about 2,800 distinct CDR3 sequences detected, under 55% appear once; the ten largest clones hold approximately 21%. Specified time point: sample taken at primary tumor resection. Their cognate antigens are unknown. Sample: lung tumor tissue, taken at surgery. These receptors all stem from a male donor with early-stage non-small cell lung cancer.

This chain links TRBV20-1 with TRBJ2-1; TRBD2 aligns across 9 bases. The trim removed 0 bases at V and 8 bases at J, leaving 11 bases unmatched. CDR3 length equals 16 residues. The germline V gene encodes CDR1 DFQATT and CDR2 SNEGSKA (reference sequence). DNA of the CDR3: TGCAGTGCTAGAGATCCCCTGAGCGGGGGGTTGGATGAGCAGTTCTTC. Its translation: CSARDPLSGGLDEQFF.

This clonotype appeared a few times. The gene calls are TRBV7-2 and TRBJ2-5; unclear D gene. The CDR3 consists of 13 residues. Germline loops: CDR1 SGHTA, CDR2 FQGNSA. The V end lost 3 bases, the J end lost 10 bases, and 15 bases lay between the germline ends. CDR3 region: CASSFVPQGHQYF. Written as DNA, the CDR3 is TGTGCCAGCAGCTTTGTTCCACAAGGGCACCAGTACTTC.

The rearrangement uses TRBV29-1 and TRBJ2-5; D tentatively reads TRBD1 or TRBD2 (6 bases each). V was trimmed by 6 bases and J by 5 bases, leaving 13 bases between them. This CDR3 region has 12 residues. Germline V gives CDR1 SQVTM, CDR2 ANQGSEA. As DNA, the CDR3 is TGCAGCGTCCCGACAGGAGGGGAGACCCAGTACTTC. Translated, it gives CSVPTGGETQYF.

The chain joins TRBV25-1 to TRBJ2-5; 10 nucleotides line up with TRBD2. CDR1 and CDR2 (germline): MGHDK, SYGVNS. J lost 3 bases, V lost 10 bases, and 8 bases had no gene match. CDR3 length: 14 residues. CDR3 nucleotides: TGTGCCACCTCTCCTCTAGCGGGGGAAGAGACCCAGTACTTC. Its protein product is CATSPLAGEETQYF.

This clonotype was detected a few times. This rearrangement joins TRBV2 to TRBJ2-7; TRBD2 aligns across 13 bases. After removal of 6 bases from V and 2 bases from J, the junction contained 4 bases not matched to a gene. The germline V gene has CDR1 SNHLY and CDR2 FYNNEI. CDR3 length equals 15 residues. The CDR3 loop is CASSELAGGPYEQYF. CDR3 coding DNA: TGTGCCAGCAGCGAACTAGCGGGGGGGCCCTACGAGCAGTACTTC.

The chain links TRBV3-1 to TRBJ2-5, with 9 bases aligning to TRBD2. The CDR3 is 15 amino acids. V was clipped by 5 bases and J by 3 bases; unmatched bases: 7. Germline assignment: CDR1 LGHDT and CDR2 YNNKEL (reference sequence). DNA of the CDR3: TGTGCCAGCAGCAAGACCCTAGCGGGGAAAGAGACCCAGTACTTC. It specifies CASSKTLAGKETQYF.

The V and J genes are TRBV4-3 and TRBJ2-5, with D perhaps being TRBD1 or TRBD2 (6 bases each). The length of the CDR3 is 15 residues. Germline lookup yields CDR1 LGHNA and CDR2 YSLEER. Trimming took 4 bases from V and 1 from J, leaving 13 bases between them. CDR3 nucleotides: TGCGCCAGCAGCCCGGGGGCTAGCCTCCAAGAGACCCAGTACTTC. Translated: CASSPGASLQETQYF.

This clonotype was counted between two and nine times. V is TRBV3-1 and J is TRBJ2-1; D remains ambiguous. V dropped 0 bases and J dropped 3 bases, with 9 bases sitting between them. This CDR3 has 15 amino acids. CDR1 and CDR2 (germline): LGHDT, YNNKEL (reference sequence). CDR3 DNA sequence: TGTGCCAGCAGCCAAGATCTAATCAACTACAATGAGCAGTTCTTC. This gives the protein CASSQDLINYNEQFF.

In DNA form, the CDR3 reads TGTGCCAGCAGTCAAACCGACAGTTACAATGAGCAGTTCTTC. It encodes CASSQTDSYNEQFF. This sequence joins TRBV6-2 or TRBV6-3 and TRBJ2-1, with D tentatively TRBD1 (5 bases). Trimming removed 5 bases at V and 4 bases at J, with 12 bases between. The V gene's germline CDR1 is MNHEY and CDR2 SVGEGT. The CDR3 totals 14 residues.

The V call is TRBV12-3 or TRBV12-4, the J call TRBJ1-2; D not resolved. The CDR3 totals 12 residues. Trimming removed 3 bases at V and 7 bases at J, with 9 bases between. DNA for the CDR3: TGTGCCAGCAGTTTTGTCGGCACTGGCTACACCTTC. Its translation: CASSFVGTGYTF.

The chain combines TRBV24-1 with TRBJ2-3; a possible D gene is TRBD1 (6 bases). The CDR3 loop spans 15 amino acids. CDR1 KGHDR and CDR2 SFDVKD come from the germline V gene. V was cut by 5 bases and J by 2 bases, with 13 bases left in between. The CDR3 DNA is TGTGCCACCAGTGTATCAGGGGAACCCACAGATACGCAGTATTTT. Its protein product is CATSVSGEPTDTQYF.

The chain carries TRBV4-1 and TRBJ2-5; a possible D gene is TRBD2 (6 bases). The ends were cut back, 3 bases at V and 4 bases at J, with 9 bases in the middle. The CDR3 is 13 residues long. Germline V CDR1 and CDR2: MGHRA, YSYEKL. The CDR3 nucleotides are TGCGCCAGCAGCCATCTGCGGGGAGAGACCCAGTACTTC. It is translated as CASSHLRGETQYF.

V gene TRBV12-3 or TRBV12-4 combines with J gene TRBJ2-3; D gene unclear. This CDR3 contains 13 residues. Trimming took 2 bases from V and 6 from J, leaving 9 bases between them. CDR3 coding DNA: TGTGCCAGCAGTTTATCGGGTTCGGATACGCAGTATTTT. Its translation is CASSLSGSDTQYF.

This clonotype has just a few counts. The chain carries TRBV18 and TRBJ2-7; D call uncertain. CDR3 size: 13 residues. Germline V gene data show CDR1 as KGHSH and CDR2 as LQKENI. V was pared by 3 bases and J by 5 bases, with 11 bases between. The CDR3 DNA sequence: TGTGCCAGCTCACCGGGTCTTAACGACGAGCAGTACTTC. Amino acids: CASSPGLNDEQYF.

The chain carries TRBV7-2 and TRBJ2-3; D gene uncertain. With 3 bases removed from V and 1 base from J, the gap between germline ends came to 8 bases. Germline CDR1 and CDR2: SGHTA and FQGNSA. The CDR3 length is 14 residues. The CDR3 is CASSFFGGTDTQYF. The CDR3 nucleotides read TGTGCCAGCAGCTTTTTTGGGGGCACAGATACGCAGTATTTT.

The gene calls are TRBV11-2 and TRBJ2-3; unclear D gene. V was trimmed by 8 bases and J by 0 bases, leaving 24 bases between them. Germline CDR1 and CDR2: SGHAT and FQNNGV. The CDR3 has 18 amino acids. CDR3 coding DNA: TGTGCCAGCGGTTCACAGTTCAGTTTCCTCCTAAGCACAGATACGCAGTATTTT. It is translated as CASGSQFSFLLSTDTQYF.

This clonotype appeared a few times. The V and J genes are TRBV9 and TRBJ2-3; 14 nucleotides align to TRBD2. This CDR3 spans 18 amino acids. The germline gives CDR1 SGDLS, CDR2 YYNGEE. V trimming: 0 bases; J trimming: 3 bases; junction bases outside the gene matches: 6. CDR3 in amino acids: CASSVAPTSGGATDTQYF. CDR3 DNA: TGTGCCAGCAGCGTAGCCCCGACTAGCGGGGGGGCAACAGATACGCAGTATTTT.

This chain links TRBV5-5 with TRBJ2-1; D unresolved. Trimming shortened V by 0 bases and J by 0 bases, and 7 bases separated the two germline ends. Germline V CDR1 and CDR2: SGHKS, YYEKEE (reference sequence). CDR3 length equals 15 residues. The CDR3 here is CASSLAPSSYNEQFF. The CDR3 coding sequence is TGTGCCAGCAGCTTGGCACCGAGCTCCTACAATGAGCAGTTCTTC.

This chain uses TRBV19 with TRBJ2-5, with 7 bases that match TRBD1. The CDR3 is 15 residues long. CDR1 and CDR2 from the germline V gene are LNHDA and SQIVND (reference sequence). V shed 5 bases and J 2 bases; nucleotides not matched to a gene: 8. CDR3 sequence: CASSPRGRGQETQYF. The CDR3 bases are TGTGCCAGTAGTCCCCGGGGCAGGGGGCAAGAGACCCAGTACTTC.

V usage is TRBV9 and J usage is TRBJ2-2; the D gene is possibly TRBD2 (5 bases). Germline CDR1 and CDR2: SGDLS and YYNGEE. This CDR3 spans 12 amino acids. V dropped 4 bases and J dropped 6 bases, with 7 bases sitting between them. CDR3: CASSFSAGELFF. CDR3 sequence (DNA): TGTGCCAGCAGCTTTAGCGCCGGGGAGCTGTTTTTT. Using reference TRBV9 and TRBJ2-2 for the parts outside the CDR3, the full variable domain is DSGVTQTPKHLITATGQRVTLRCSPRSGDLSVYWYQQSLDQGLQFLIQYYNGEERAKGNILERFSAQQFPDLHSELNLSSLELGDSALYFCASSFSAGELFFGEGSRLTVL.

This clonotype was observed a handful of times. The chain carries TRBV6-4 and TRBJ2-7; TRBD1 matches 9 bases. Trimming at V came to 6 bases and at J to 2 bases, leaving 11 bases not matched to a gene. CDR3 size: 16 residues. Germline lookup yields CDR1 MRHNA and CDR2 SNTAGT. This chain's CDR3 is CASRPGTGQNTYEQYF. The CDR3 nucleotides are TGTGCCAGCAGGCCCGGGACAGGGCAAAATACCTACGAGCAGTACTTC.

This chain links TRBV6-5 with TRBJ2-5; D is possibly TRBD2 (5 bases). V shed 0 bases and J shed 7 bases, with 9 bases lying between them. Germline loops: CDR1 MNHEY, CDR2 SVGAGI. The CDR3 has 13 residues. As DNA, the CDR3 is TGTGCCAGCAGTTACTCGTCTCGGGGGACCCAGTACTTC. Translation gives CASSYSSRGTQYF.

This clonotype is a singleton in its sample. In DNA, the CDR3 is TGCGCCAGCAGTGAGTCAACTAGAACCCTCCAAGAGACCCAGTACTTC. This translates into CASSESTRTLQETQYF. The chain carries TRBV10-2 and TRBJ2-5; D possibly corresponds to TRBD2 (5 bases). Trimming removed 0 bases from V and 1 base from J, with 12 bases in between. From germline, CDR1 is WSHSY and CDR2 SAAADI. The CDR3 extends over 16 amino acids.

The chain is built from TRBV20-1 and TRBJ2-3, with 7 bases identical to TRBD2. Germline V CDR1 and CDR2: DFQATT, SNEGSKA (reference sequence). The ends lost 5 bases at V and 1 base at J; junction bases unmatched: 3. The length of the CDR3 is 13 residues. The CDR3 protein is CSAGSGGTDTQYF. CDR3 bases: TGCAGTGCTGGCAGCGGGGGCACAGATACGCAGTATTTT.

This clonotype was counted a few times. The genes are TRBV5-5 and TRBJ2-7, with a possible D match to TRBD1 (7 bases). Per the germline V gene, CDR1 is SGHKS and CDR2 is YYEKEE (reference sequence). The CDR3 spans 15 residues. V was shortened by 0 bases and J by 3 bases, with 13 bases between the two germline ends. For the CDR3, the DNA is TGTGCCAGCAGCTTGGTCGGAGGGGGCCGCTACGAGCAGTACTTC. It translates to CASSLVGGGRYEQYF.

In regard to this clonotype: No conserved phenylalanine or tryptophan ends this CDR3, so it is likely a read error. The chain joins TRBV20-1 to TRBJ2-5; tentatively, D is TRBD2 (6 bases). Germline assignment: CDR1 DFQATT and CDR2 SNEGSKA (reference sequence). The CDR3 length is 15 residues. V shed 4 bases and J shed 2 bases, with 17 bases lying between them. CDR3 in amino acids: CSAMRPSGRQETQYL. The CDR3 nucleotides read TGCAGTGCTATGCGCCCCAGCGGGCGGCAAGAGACCCAGTACCTC.

By sample fraction, this clonotype is hyperexpanded. This chain uses TRBV12-3 or TRBV12-4 with TRBJ1-6; D call uncertain. The CDR3 is 13 residues long. Trimming shortened V by 2 bases and J by 12 bases, and 11 bases separated the two germline ends. CDR3 amino acids: CASSLSGLRPLHF. As DNA, the CDR3 is TGTGCCAGCAGTTTATCTGGACTACGACCCCTCCACTTT.

The V gene is TRBV5-1, the J gene TRBJ2-5, with D tentatively TRBD1 or TRBD2 (6 bases each). V was trimmed by 4 bases and J by 1 base, leaving 23 bases between them. This CDR3 contains 18 residues. Germline V gene lookup returns CDR1 SGHRS and CDR2 YFSETQ. The CDR3: CASSLEEGVAVIQETQYF. The CDR3 nucleotides read TGCGCCAGCAGCCTGGAGGAGGGGGTGGCTGTGATCCAAGAGACCCAGTACTTC.